A selection of T cell receptor beta chains follows, all from one sample in a study of T cell repertoires in cytomegalovirus infection. Each CDR3 protein gets one entry after TCRdb re-called the reads with MiXCR. The sample includes roughly 720,000 distinct CDR3 sequences, 35% to 45% of them seen just once. The source material was PBMCs. The receptor source for this set is a human donor in good health (CMV status not recorded). Some clones in this sample may be carry-over from other donors' samples. Both conserved end residues are part of each CDR3. The order of the fields is V gene, J gene, clone size, CDR3 protein. Part of the rows lack a size; the others show once, few, many or a class for expanded clones.

TRBV19	TRBJ1-5	-	CASILSGTGGQQPQHF
TRBV7-6	TRBJ1-6	-	CASSSRVTNSPLHF
TRBV13	TRBJ2-5	-	CASSVQGSGQETQYF
TRBV10-3	TRBJ2-4	few	CAVAGTKNIQYF
TRBV12-5	TRBJ2-1	-	CASGPGTSGKVEQFF
TRBV10-3	TRBJ1-5	-	CAISESRGGQPQHF
TRBV4-2	TRBJ2-7	-	CASSQVAAETYEQYF
TRBV6-2/TRBV6-3	TRBJ2-7	-	CASLSGTLSYEQYF
TRBV7-3	TRBJ1-3	few	CASSSRDARKGNTIYF
TRBV5-1	TRBJ2-7	few	CASSSTQGSGQYF
TRBV18	TRBJ1-4	few	CASSLSGPINEKLFF
TRBV27	TRBJ2-1	-	CASSVTYYNEQFF
TRBV28	TRBJ2-1	-	CASRPTSGGASEQFF
TRBV29-1	TRBJ2-7	-	CSVEGQGQDYEQYF
TRBV12-3/TRBV12-4	TRBJ1-2	-	CASSGTQGANGYTF
TRBV6-2/TRBV6-3	TRBJ2-1	few	CASSPRLTSGGAEQFF
TRBV28	TRBJ2-3	-	CASSSNRDKGHF
TRBV7-8	TRBJ1-2	few	CASSPLQGHYGYTF
TRBV28	TRBJ2-5	-	CASREHAQETQYF
TRBV20-1	TRBJ2-4	-	CSSAGVRTKNIQYF
TRBV20-1	TRBJ2-4	-	CSSTGGEDIQYF
TRBV4-1	TRBJ2-1	-	CASSLGTSGPAYNEQFF
TRBV20-1	TRBJ2-1	-	CSAIAQRAYNEQFF
TRBV6-8	TRBJ1-5	-	CASSGRVRGSNQPQHF
TRBV28	TRBJ2-7	few	CASSLSTGLQYF
TRBV19	TRBJ1-5	-	CASSSSGTRNQPQHF
TRBV10-3	TRBJ1-1	-	CAMAKGVDTEAFF
TRBV4-1	TRBJ1-2	-	CASRDPWGNYGYTF
TRBV20-1	TRBJ2-7	-	CSAREYLTSPYEQYF
TRBV15	TRBJ2-2	-	CATSRAQGRNTGELFF
TRBV2	TRBJ2-1	-	CAIPGTRRYNEQFF
TRBV11-2	TRBJ2-2	-	CASSFGRGGEDAGELFF